These 5 T cell receptor beta chains were all obtained from the same sample, sequenced in a study of blood T cell repertoires in COVID-19. Profiling relied on immunoSEQ multiplex PCR, and the TCRdb table lists in-frame clones only, not all of them. The sample lists tens of thousands of clones; 84% were seen once. Sequenced: peripheral blood. Source of these receptors: a human donor in a cohort sampled during active COVID-19.

The chain is built from TRBV5-1 and TRBJ1-1, with 8 bases aligning to TRBD1. J was trimmed by 1 base and V by 3 bases; bases with no gene match: 5. The CDR3 is 15 residues long. In germline, CDR1 is SGHRS, CDR2 YFSETQ. The CDR3, as DNA: TGCGCCAGCAGCTCCGGACAGGGTTCGAACACTGAAGCTTTCTTT. Amino acids: CASSSGQGSNTEAFF.

The chain joins TRBV3-1 (or the pseudogene TRBV3-2) to TRBJ2-7; D remains unclear. CDR1 and CDR2 from the germline V gene are LGHDT and YNNKEL (reference sequence). The CDR3 has 12 amino acids. V dropped 5 bases and J dropped 6 bases, with 11 bases sitting between them. The CDR3 coding sequence is TGTGCCAGCAGCTACAATCCAGGCGAGCAGTACTTC. Translating gives CASSYNPGEQYF.

This chain connects TRBV6-5 to TRBJ2-7; 7 bases are shared with TRBD1. The CDR3 loop spans 12 amino acids. The germline gives CDR1 MNHEY, CDR2 SVGAGI. The V gene end was trimmed by 4 bases and the J gene end by 6 bases; junction bases not matched to a gene: 3. This CDR3 is CASSWTGREQYF. The CDR3 nucleotides read TGTGCCAGCAGTTGGACAGGACGCGAGCAGTACTTC.

This clone was counted once. The chain couples TRBV19 to TRBJ2-2; 14 bases fit TRBD2. Trimming took 3 bases from V and 4 from J; bases not matched to a gene: 4. There are 17 residues in the CDR3. Germline V lookup: CDR1 LNHDA, CDR2 SQIVND (reference sequence). CDR3 DNA sequence: TGTGCCAGTAGTATCCTGGGACTAGCGGGAGCCACCGGGGAGCTGTTTTTT. Protein sequence: CASSILGLAGATGELFF. Looking up the rest from reference TRBV19 and TRBJ2-2 gives the full variable domain: DGGITQSPKYLFRKEGQNVTLSCEQNLNHDAMYWYRQDPGQGLRLIYYSQIVNDFQKGDIAEGYSVSREKKESFPLTVTSAQKNPTAFYLCASSILGLAGATGELFFGEGSRLTVL.

The chain recombines TRBV9 with TRBJ2-7, with D possibly TRBD2 on 5 matching bases. The V gene lost 0 bases and the J gene lost 3 bases, with 13 bases spanning the gap. CDR3 size: 15 residues. Germline V gene sequence: CDR1 SGDLS, CDR2 YYNGEE. The CDR3 is CASSVGDPGGYEQYF. CDR3 coding DNA: TGTGCCAGCAGCGTAGGAGACCCCGGAGGCTACGAGCAGTACTTC. The full variable domain, completed using reference TRBV9 and TRBJ2-7, is DSGVTQTPKHLITATGQRVTLRCSPRSGDLSVYWYQQSLDQGLQFLIQYYNGEERAKGNILERFSAQQFPDLHSELNLSSLELGDSALYFCASSVGDPGGYEQYFGPGTRLTVT.